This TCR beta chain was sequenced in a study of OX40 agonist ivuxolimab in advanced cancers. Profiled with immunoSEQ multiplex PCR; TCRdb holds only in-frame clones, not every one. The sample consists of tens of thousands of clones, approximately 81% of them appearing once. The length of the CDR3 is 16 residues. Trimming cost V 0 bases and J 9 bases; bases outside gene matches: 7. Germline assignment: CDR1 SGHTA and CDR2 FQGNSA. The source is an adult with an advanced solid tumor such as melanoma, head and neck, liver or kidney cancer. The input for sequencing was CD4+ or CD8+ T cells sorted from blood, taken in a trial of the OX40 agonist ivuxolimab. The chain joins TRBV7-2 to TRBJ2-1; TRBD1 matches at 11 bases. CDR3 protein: CASSLARTGGGGEQFF. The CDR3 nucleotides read TGTGCCAGCAGCTTAGCGAGGACAGGGGGCGGAGGTGAGCAGTTCTTC.